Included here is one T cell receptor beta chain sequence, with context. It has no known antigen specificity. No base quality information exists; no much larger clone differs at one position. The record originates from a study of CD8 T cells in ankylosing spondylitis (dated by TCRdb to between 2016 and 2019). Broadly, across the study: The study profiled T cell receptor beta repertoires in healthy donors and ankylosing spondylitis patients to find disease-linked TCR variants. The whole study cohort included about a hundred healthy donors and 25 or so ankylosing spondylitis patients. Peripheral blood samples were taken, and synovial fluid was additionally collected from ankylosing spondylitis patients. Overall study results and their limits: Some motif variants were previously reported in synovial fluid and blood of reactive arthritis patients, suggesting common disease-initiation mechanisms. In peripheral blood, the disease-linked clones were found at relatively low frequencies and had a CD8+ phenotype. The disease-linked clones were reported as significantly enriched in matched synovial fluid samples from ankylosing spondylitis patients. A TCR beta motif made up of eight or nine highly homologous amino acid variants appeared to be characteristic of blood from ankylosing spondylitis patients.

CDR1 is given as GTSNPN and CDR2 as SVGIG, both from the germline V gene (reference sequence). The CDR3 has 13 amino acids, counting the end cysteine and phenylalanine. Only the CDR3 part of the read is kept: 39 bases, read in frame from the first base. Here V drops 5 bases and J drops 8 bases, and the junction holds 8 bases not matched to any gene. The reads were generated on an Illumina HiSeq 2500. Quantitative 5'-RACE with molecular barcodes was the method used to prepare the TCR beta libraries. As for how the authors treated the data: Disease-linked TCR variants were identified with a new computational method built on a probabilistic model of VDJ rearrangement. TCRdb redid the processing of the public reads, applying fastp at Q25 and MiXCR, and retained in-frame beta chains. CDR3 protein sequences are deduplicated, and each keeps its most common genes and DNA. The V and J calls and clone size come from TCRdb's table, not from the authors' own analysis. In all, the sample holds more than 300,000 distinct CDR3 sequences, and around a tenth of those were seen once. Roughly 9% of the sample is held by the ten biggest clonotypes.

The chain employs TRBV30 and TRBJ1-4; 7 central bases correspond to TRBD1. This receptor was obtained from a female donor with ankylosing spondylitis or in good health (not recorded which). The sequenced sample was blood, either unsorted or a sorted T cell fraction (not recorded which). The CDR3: CAWGRQGSEKLFF. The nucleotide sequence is TGTGCCTGGGGGAGACAGGGATCGGAAAAACTGTTTTTT. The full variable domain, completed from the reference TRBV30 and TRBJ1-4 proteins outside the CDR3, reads SQTIHQWPATLVQPVGSPLSLECTVEGTSNPNLYWYRQAAGRGLQLLFYSVGIGQISSEVPQNLSASRPQDRQFILSSKKLLLSDSGFYLCAWGRQGSEKLFFGSGTQLSVL.